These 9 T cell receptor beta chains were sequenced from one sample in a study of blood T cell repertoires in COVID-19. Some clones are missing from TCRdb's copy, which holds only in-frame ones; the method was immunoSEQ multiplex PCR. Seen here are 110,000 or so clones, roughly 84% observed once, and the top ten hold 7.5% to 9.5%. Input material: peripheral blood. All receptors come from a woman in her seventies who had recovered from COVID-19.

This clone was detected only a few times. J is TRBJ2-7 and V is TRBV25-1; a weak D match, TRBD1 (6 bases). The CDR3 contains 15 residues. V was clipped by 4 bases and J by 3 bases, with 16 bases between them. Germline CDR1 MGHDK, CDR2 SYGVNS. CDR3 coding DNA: TGTGCCAGCAGTGTTCAAACAGGGACGGGCTACGAGCAGTACTTC. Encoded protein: CASSVQTGTGYEQYF.

The CDR3 nucleotides are TGCGCCAGCAGCTTGGGGCTTTTCAATGAGCAGTTCTTC. Translating gives CASSLGLFNEQFF. V gene TRBV5-1 combines with J gene TRBJ2-1; no firm D call. Per the germline V gene, CDR1 is SGHRS and CDR2 is YFSETQ. Trimming removed 0 bases at V and 6 bases at J, with 7 bases between. This CDR3 comprises 13 residues. Looking up the rest from reference TRBV5-1 and TRBJ2-1 gives the full variable domain: KAGVTQTPRYLIKTRGQQVTLSCSPISGHRSVSWYQQTPGQGLQFLFEYFSETQRNKGNFPGRFSGRQFSNSRSEMNVSTLELGDSALYLCASSLGLFNEQFFGPGTRLTVL.

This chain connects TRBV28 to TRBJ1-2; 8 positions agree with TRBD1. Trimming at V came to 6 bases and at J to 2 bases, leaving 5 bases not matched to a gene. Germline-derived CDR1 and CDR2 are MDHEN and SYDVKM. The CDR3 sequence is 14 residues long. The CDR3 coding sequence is TGTGCCAGCAGACAAACAGGGGGGAACTATGGCTACACCTTC. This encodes CASRQTGGNYGYTF.

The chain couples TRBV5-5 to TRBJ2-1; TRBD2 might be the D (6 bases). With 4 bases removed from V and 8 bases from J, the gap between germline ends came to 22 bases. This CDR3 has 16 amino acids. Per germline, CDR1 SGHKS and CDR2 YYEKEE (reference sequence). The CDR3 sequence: CASSPSSRSSAHEQFF. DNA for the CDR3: TGTGCCAGCAGCCCTTCCTCACGATCTAGCGCCCATGAGCAGTTCTTC.

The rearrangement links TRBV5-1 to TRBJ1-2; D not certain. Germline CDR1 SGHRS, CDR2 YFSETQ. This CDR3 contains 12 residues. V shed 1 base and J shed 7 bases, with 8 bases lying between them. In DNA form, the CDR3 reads TGCGCCAGCAGCTTGATGGAGGGTGGCTACACCTTC. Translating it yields CASSLMEGGYTF.

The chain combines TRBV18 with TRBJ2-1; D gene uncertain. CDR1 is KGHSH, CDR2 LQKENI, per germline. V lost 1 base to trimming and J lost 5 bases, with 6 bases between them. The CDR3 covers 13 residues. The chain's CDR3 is CASSPQLDNEQFF. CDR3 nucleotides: TGTGCCAGCTCACCACAATTAGACAATGAGCAGTTCTTC.

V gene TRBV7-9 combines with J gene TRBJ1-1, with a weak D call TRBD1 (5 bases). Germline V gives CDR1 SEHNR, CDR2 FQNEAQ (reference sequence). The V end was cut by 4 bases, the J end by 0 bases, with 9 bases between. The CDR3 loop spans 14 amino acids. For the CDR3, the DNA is TGTGCCAGCAGCTCATCAGGGTTGAACACTGAAGCTTTCTTT. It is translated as CASSSSGLNTEAFF.

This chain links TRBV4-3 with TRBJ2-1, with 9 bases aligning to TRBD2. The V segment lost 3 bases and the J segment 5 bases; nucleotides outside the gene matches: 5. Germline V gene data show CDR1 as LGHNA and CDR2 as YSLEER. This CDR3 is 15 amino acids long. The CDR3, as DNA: TGCGCCAGCAGCCATATGGTAGCGGGAGACAATGAGCAGTTCTTC. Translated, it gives CASSHMVAGDNEQFF.

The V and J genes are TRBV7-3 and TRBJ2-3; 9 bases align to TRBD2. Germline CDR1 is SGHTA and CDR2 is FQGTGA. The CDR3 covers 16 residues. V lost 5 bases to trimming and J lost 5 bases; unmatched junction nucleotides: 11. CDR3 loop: CASSRRGGGAGDTQYF. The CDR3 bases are TGTGCCAGCAGCCGTCGGGGCGGGGGGGCCGGAGATACGCAGTATTTT.